This T cell receptor (beta chain) was sequenced in a study of OX40 agonist ivuxolimab in advanced cancers. CDR3 length: 12 amino acids. Germline V gene sequence: CDR1 SQVTM, CDR2 ANQGSEA. Trimming cost V 5 bases and J 6 bases; bases outside gene matches: 6. Generated by immunoSEQ multiplex PCR, the TCRdb table keeps only in-frame clones and is missing some. Here the sample spans about 40,000 clones, 70% to 90% being singletons. This clone is labeled medium-sized. The chain uses TRBV29-1 and TRBJ1-1; the match to TRBD1 covers 7 bases. The clonotype originates from an adult with an advanced solid tumor such as melanoma, head and neck, liver or kidney cancer. The sample here was CD4+ or CD8+ T cells sorted from blood, taken in a trial of the OX40 agonist ivuxolimab. CDR3 nucleotide sequence: TGCAGCGTTCTCGACAGGGCTGCTGAAGCTTTCTTT. It specifies CSVLDRAAEAFF.